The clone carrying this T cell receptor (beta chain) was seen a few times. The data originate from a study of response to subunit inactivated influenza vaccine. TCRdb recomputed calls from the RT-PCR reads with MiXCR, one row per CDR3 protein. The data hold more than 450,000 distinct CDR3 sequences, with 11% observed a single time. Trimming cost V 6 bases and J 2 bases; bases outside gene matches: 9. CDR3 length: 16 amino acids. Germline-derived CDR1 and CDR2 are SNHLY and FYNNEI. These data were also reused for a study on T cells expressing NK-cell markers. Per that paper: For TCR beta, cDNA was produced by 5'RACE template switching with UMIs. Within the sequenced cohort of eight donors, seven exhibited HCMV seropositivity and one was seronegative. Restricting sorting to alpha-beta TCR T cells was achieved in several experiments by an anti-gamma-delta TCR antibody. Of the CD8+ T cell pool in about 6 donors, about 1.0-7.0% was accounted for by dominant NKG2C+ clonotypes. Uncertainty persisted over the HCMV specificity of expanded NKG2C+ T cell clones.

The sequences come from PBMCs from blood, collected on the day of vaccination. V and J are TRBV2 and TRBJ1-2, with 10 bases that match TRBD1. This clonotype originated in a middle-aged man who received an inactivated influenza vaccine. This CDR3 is CASRAGTGELNYGYTF. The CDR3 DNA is TGTGCCAGCAGGGCGGGGACAGGGGAATTGAACTATGGCTACACCTTC.